The 6 T cell receptor beta chains reported below all come from one sample, sequenced in a study of blood T cell repertoires in COVID-19. Method: immunoSEQ multiplex PCR; TCRdb's copy keeps in-frame clones and lacks some. The sample yields 65,000 to 80,000 clones, roughly 84% seen once. The sequenced material came from peripheral blood. These receptors originate from a man between 65 and 85 years old with active or convalescent COVID-19.

The genes are TRBV5-1 and TRBJ1-1; possible D gene TRBD1, 5 bases. The V and J ends lost 4 bases and 5 bases respectively, with 15 bases between them. Germline loops: CDR1 SGHRS, CDR2 YFSETQ. The length of the CDR3 is 14 residues. The CDR3 nucleotides read TGCGCCAGCAGCCTGTACGGACCAGGGACTGAAGCTTTCTTT. It translates to CASSLYGPGTEAFF.

The chain uses TRBV2 and TRBJ1-2, with 7 bases fitting TRBD1. Per the germline V gene, CDR1 is SNHLY and CDR2 is FYNNEI. The CDR3 has 13 amino acids. J was trimmed by 5 bases and V by 5 bases; bases with no gene match: 5. The CDR3 DNA reads as TGTGCCAGCAGTCGGGACAGTACATATGGCTACACCTTC. Translating it yields CASSRDSTYGYTF. Full variable domain (missing parts from reference TRBV2 and TRBJ1-2): EPEVTQTPSHQVTQMGQEVILRCVPISNHLYFYWYRQILGQKVEFLVSFYNNEISEKSEIFDDQFSVERPDGSNFTLKIRSTKLEDSAMYFCASSRDSTYGYTFGSGTRLTVV.

This clone was detected many times. V is TRBV9 and J is TRBJ1-6; 8 bases align to TRBD1. The CDR3 is made up of 13 amino acids. CDR1 SGDLS and CDR2 YYNGEE come from the germline V gene. Losses at the gene ends were 4 bases for V and 11 bases for J; bases not matched to a gene: 5. CDR3 DNA sequence: TGTGCCAGCAGCCCCCGACAGGGGACACCCCTCCACTTT. Translated: CASSPRQGTPLHF.

Concerning this clone itself: Other nucleotide sequences in the sample specify the same CDR3. This chain joins TRBV18 and TRBJ2-3; possibly TRBD1 for D (6 bases). Trimming took 3 bases from V and 1 from J, leaving 11 bases between them. CDR1 is KGHSH, CDR2 LQKENI, per germline. The CDR3 has 15 amino acids. The CDR3 DNA follows: TGTGCCAGCTCACCGCGACAGGAGGGCACAGATACGCAGTATTTT. Translating it yields CASSPRQEGTDTQYF.

The chain combines TRBV11-2 with TRBJ2-3; 14 bases fit TRBD2. V trimming: 1 base; J trimming: 5 bases; junction bases outside the gene matches: 8. Germline loops: CDR1 SGHAT, CDR2 FQNNGV. There are 18 residues in the CDR3. The CDR3 is CASSLAGGLAGEEDTQYF. In DNA form, the CDR3 reads TGTGCCAGCAGCTTAGCAGGGGGACTAGCGGGAGAGGAAGATACGCAGTATTTT.

This chain uses TRBV5-1 with TRBJ2-5; weak D call: TRBD2 (5 bases). The length of the CDR3 is 14 residues. CDR1 and CDR2 (germline): SGHRS, YFSETQ. V was cut by 0 bases and J by 4 bases, with 10 bases left in between. The CDR3 sequence: CASSLGGLGETQYF. Here the CDR3 DNA reads TGCGCCAGCAGCTTGGGAGGGTTGGGAGAGACCCAGTACTTC.